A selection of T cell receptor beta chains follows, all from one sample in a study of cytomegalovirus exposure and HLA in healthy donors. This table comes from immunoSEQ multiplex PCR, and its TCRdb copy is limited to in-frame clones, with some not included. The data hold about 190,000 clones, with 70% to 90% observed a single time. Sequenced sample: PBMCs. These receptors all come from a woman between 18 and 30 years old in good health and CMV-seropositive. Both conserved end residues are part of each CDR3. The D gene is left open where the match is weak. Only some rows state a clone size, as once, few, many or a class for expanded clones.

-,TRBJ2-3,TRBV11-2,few,CASSALTGGQDTQYF,TGTGCCAGCAGCGCGCTAACCGGGGGGCAAGATACGCAGTATTTT
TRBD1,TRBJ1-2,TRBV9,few,CASSAQTGTGLGYTF,TGTGCCAGCAGCGCCCAGACCGGGACAGGATTGGGCTACACCTTC
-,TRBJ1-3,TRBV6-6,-,CASRTRSSGNTIYF,TGTGCCAGCAGGACTCGGAGCTCTGGAAACACCATATATTTT
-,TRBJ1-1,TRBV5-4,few,CASSLGPGGETEAFF,TGTGCCAGCAGCTTGGGGCCGGGTGGAGAAACTGAAGCTTTCTTT
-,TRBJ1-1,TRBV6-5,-,CASSYSGGMNTEAFF,TGTGCCAGCAGTTACTCGGGAGGTATGAACACTGAAGCTTTCTTT
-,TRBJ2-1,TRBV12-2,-,CASRFIRGRRNEQFF,TGTGCAAGTCGCTTTATCAGGGGGCGGCGGAATGAGCAGTTCTTC
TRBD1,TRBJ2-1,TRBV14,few,CASSLYFRDRGGNEQFF,TGTGCCAGCAGCCTCTACTTCCGGGACAGGGGTGGCAATGAGCAGTTCTTC
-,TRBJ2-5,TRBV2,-,CASTQTAETQYF,TGTGCCAGCACCCAAACTGCAGAGACCCAGTACTTC
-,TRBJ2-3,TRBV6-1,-,CASGRTVTDTQYF,TGTGCCAGCGGGAGGACTGTCACAGATACGCAGTATTTT
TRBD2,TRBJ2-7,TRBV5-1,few,CASSLVLSGGSYEQYF,TGCGCCAGCAGCTTGGTTCTAAGCGGGGGATCCTACGAGCAGTACTTC
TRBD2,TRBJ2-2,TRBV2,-,CASGGGASTGELFF,TGTGCCAGCGGCGGGGGGGCATCCACCGGGGAGCTGTTTTTT
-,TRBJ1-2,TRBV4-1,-,CASSQEFQGYGYTF,TGCGCCAGCAGCCAAGAATTCCAGGGGTATGGCTACACCTTC
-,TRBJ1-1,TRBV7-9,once,CASSLSSTTLGEAFF,TGTGCCAGCAGCTTAAGTTCGACTACGTTAGGGGAAGCTTTCTTT
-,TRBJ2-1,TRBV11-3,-,CAGSVNLYNEQFF,TGTGCCGGTAGTGTTAATTTATACAATGAGCAGTTCTTC
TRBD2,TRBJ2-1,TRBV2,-,CASSELAGGNEQFF,TGTGCCAGCAGTGAACTAGCGGGGGGGAATGAGCAGTTCTTC
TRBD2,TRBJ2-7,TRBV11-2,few,CASSLRGSLMEQYF,TGTGCCAGCAGCCTGCGGGGGTCCCTGATGGAGCAGTACTTC
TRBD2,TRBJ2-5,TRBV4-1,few,CASSQAASGGTGQETQYF,TGCGCCAGCAGCCAAGCGGCTAGCGGGGGGACAGGCCAAGAGACCCAGTACTTC
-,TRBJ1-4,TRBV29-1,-,CSVGPPGATNEKLFF,TGCAGCGTAGGCCCCCCAGGGGCAACTAATGAAAAACTGTTTTTT
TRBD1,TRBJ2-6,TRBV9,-,CASSAETGPGANVLTF,TGTGCCAGCAGCGCCGAGACAGGGCCCGGGGCCAACGTCCTGACTTTC
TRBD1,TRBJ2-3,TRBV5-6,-,CASSFLSSDREVPF,TGTGCCAGCAGCTTTTTGAGTTCGGACAGGGAGGTTCCTTTT
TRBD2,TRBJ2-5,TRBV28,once,CATSGLQLRETQYF,TGTGCCACTTCGGGACTACAATTAAGAGAGACCCAGTACTTC
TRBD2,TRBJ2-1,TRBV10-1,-,CASSDLGLAGGNEQFF,TGCGCCAGCAGTGACCTTGGACTAGCGGGGGGCAATGAGCAGTTCTTC
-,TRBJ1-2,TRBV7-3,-,CASSLTGYGYTF,TGTGCCAGTAGCCTAACCGGCTATGGCTACACCTTC
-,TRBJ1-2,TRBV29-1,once,CSVGGREADYGYTF,TGCAGCGTTGGGGGGAGGGAAGCGGACTATGGCTACACCTTC
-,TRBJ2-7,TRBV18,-,CASSLVDGGYEQYF,TGTGCCAGCTCACTCGTTGACGGAGGCTACGAGCAGTACTTC
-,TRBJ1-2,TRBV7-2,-,CASSLDRYGYTF,TGTGCCAGCAGCTTGGACAGATATGGCTACACCTTC
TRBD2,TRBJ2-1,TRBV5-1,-,CASSLAGGGVNEQFF,TGCGCCAGCAGCTTGGCCGGCGGGGGGGTAAATGAGCAGTTCTTC
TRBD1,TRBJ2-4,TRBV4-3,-,CASSQDLVGTGRRVAKNSQYF,TGCGCCAGCAGCCAAGATCTTGTAGGGACAGGAAGGAGGGTAGCCAAAAACAGTCAGTACTTC
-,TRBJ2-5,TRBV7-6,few,CASSLNRVGETQYF,TGTGCCAGCAGCTTAAACAGGGTAGGCGAGACCCAGTACTTC
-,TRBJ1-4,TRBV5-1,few,CASSPRLGSWDEKLFF,TGCGCCAGCAGCCCTCGACTAGGATCCTGGGATGAAAAACTGTTTTTT
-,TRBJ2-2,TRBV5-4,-,CASSSYRGLNTGELFF,TGTGCCAGCAGCTCATACAGAGGGTTGAACACCGGGGAGCTGTTTTTT
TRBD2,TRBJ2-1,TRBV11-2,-,CASSLLAGGIYNEQFF,TGTGCCAGCAGCTTACTAGCGGGGGGGATATACAATGAGCAGTTCTTC
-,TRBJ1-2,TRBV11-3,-,CASSLGVARVYGYTF,TGTGCCAGCAGCTTAGGGGTGGCCAGGGTCTATGGCTACACCTTC
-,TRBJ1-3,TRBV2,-,CASSEARSGGNTIYF,TGTGCCAGCAGTGAAGCGCGATCGGGTGGAAACACCATATATTTT
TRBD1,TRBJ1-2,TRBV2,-,CASSEARTGQHYGYTF,TGTGCCAGCAGTGAAGCGCGGACGGGACAGCACTATGGCTACACCTTC
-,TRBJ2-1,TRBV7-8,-,CASSSLAGVPYNEQFF,TGTGCCAGCAGCTCACTAGCCGGGGTCCCCTACAATGAGCAGTTCTTC
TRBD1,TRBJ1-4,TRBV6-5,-,CASSYLGTGEEKLFF,TGTGCCAGCAGTTACCTTGGGACAGGGGAGGAAAAACTGTTTTTT
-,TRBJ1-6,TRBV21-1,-,CATPGPRRHGDSPLHF,TGTGCCACCCCCGGGCCCCGGAGGCACGGTGATTCACCCCTCCACTTT
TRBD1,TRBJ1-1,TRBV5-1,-,CASSGGGGTEAFF,TGCGCCAGCAGCGGAGGGGGCGGAACTGAAGCTTTCTTT
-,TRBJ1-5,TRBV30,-,CAWSQGRPQHF,TGTGCCTGGAGCCAGGGGAGGCCCCAGCATTTT
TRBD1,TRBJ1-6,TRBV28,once,CASIPGQALSPLHF,TGTGCCAGCATACCGGGACAGGCCCTTTCACCCCTCCACTTT